The clone carrying this TCR beta chain was seen just once. As yet, its antigen is unknown. This record belongs to a study of cytomegalovirus exposure and HLA in healthy donors. Study-level results: Under in vitro conditions, three CMV-associated chains were confirmed as specific for CMV antigens.

Trimming removed 2 bases at V and 14 bases at J, with 14 bases between. The CDR3 is 11 residues long. Germline V lookup: CDR1 DFQATT, CDR2 SNEGSKA (reference sequence). The PCR was carried out with 60 Vbeta primers and 13 Jbeta primers. Repertoires were generated with immunoSEQ multiplex PCR, while TCRdb's copy carries only in-frame clones and drops some. This sample has over 200,000 clones, with about 70% found just once. The sequence was collected from a middle-aged man in good health and CMV-seropositive. The chain combines TRBV20-1 with TRBJ2-3; a possible D gene is TRBD2 (5 bases). The sequencing input was PBMCs. The CDR3 region is CSARLDSGRYF. Here the CDR3 DNA reads TGCAGTGCTAGATTGGACTCCGGACGGTATTTT.